The 5 T cell receptor beta chains below come from one sample, sequenced in a study of T cells of healthy individuals (dated 2018 in TCRdb). The library was obtained by 5' RACE. Sequencing used an Illumina MiSeq. TCRdb reanalyzed the raw reads on its own, using fastp at Q25 for trimming and MiXCR for clone calling, and kept in-frame beta chains. Merged by CDR3 protein, the rows form single entries marked with the most common genes and DNA. Within this sample are over 95,000 distinct CDR3 sequences, with roughly a sixth of them counted one time only. Clones ranked in the top ten supply roughly 6.2% of the sample. The receptors stem from a human donor in good health.

This chain uses TRBV5-1 with TRBJ2-1; 8 nucleotides align to TRBD2. Trimming cost V 4 bases and J 9 bases; bases outside gene matches: 15. CDR3 length equals 16 residues. Germline-derived CDR1 and CDR2 are SGHRS and YFSETQ. CDR3 sequence reads: CASSTGSPGLEVEQFF. CDR3 sequence (DNA): TGCGCCAGCAGCACAGGGAGTCCGGGACTAGAGGTTGAGCAGTTCTTC.

This clonotype has only a few counts. The chain couples TRBV7-8 to TRBJ2-7, with TRBD1 matching over 10 bases. Germline V gene data show CDR1 as SGHVS and CDR2 as FQNEAQ. This CDR3 is built from 16 residues. Unmatched junction bases numbered 10, after V lost 6 bases and J lost 2 bases. The CDR3 spells CASRRLRDRGAYEQYF. DNA of the CDR3: TGTGCCAGCAGGCGACTCCGGGACAGGGGAGCCTACGAGCAGTACTTC.

This clonotype was observed at least ten times. This chain joins TRBV15 and TRBJ1-6, with 7 nucleotides matching TRBD1. The V gene end was trimmed by 0 bases and the J gene end by 4 bases; junction bases not matched to a gene: 3. Germline CDR1 LNHNV, CDR2 YYDKDF (reference sequence). This CDR3 contains 16 residues. This chain's CDR3 is CATSRDRQGYNSPLHF. The CDR3 DNA follows: TGTGCCACCAGCAGAGATCGACAGGGTTATAATTCACCCCTCCACTTT.

The V gene is TRBV11-2, the J gene TRBJ1-1; 9 bases are a match to TRBD1. V was pared by 2 bases and J by 3 bases, with 10 bases of the junction left unmatched. The germline V gene has CDR1 SGHAT and CDR2 FQNNGV. The CDR3 runs 17 residues. DNA of the CDR3: TGTGCCAGCAGCTTAAGTAGCGGGACAGGGATCGACACTGAAGCTTTCTTT. Its translation is CASSLSSGTGIDTEAFF. Complete variable domain (other parts from reference TRBV11-2 and TRBJ1-1): EAGVAQSPRYKIIEKRQSVAFWCNPISGHATLYWYQQILGQGPKLLIQFQNNGVVDDSQLPKDRFSAERLKGVDSTLKIQPAKLEDSAVYLCASSLSSGTGIDTEAFFGQGTRLTVV.

The chain links TRBV10-3 to TRBJ2-7; 7 nucleotides match TRBD2. After removal of 3 bases from V and 1 base from J, the junction contained 3 bases not matched to a gene. CDR3 length equals 14 residues. The V gene's germline CDR1 is ENHRY and CDR2 SYGVKD. CDR3 residues: CAISESLASYEQYF. CDR3 in DNA: TGTGCCATCAGTGAATCACTAGCGTCCTACGAGCAGTACTTC.